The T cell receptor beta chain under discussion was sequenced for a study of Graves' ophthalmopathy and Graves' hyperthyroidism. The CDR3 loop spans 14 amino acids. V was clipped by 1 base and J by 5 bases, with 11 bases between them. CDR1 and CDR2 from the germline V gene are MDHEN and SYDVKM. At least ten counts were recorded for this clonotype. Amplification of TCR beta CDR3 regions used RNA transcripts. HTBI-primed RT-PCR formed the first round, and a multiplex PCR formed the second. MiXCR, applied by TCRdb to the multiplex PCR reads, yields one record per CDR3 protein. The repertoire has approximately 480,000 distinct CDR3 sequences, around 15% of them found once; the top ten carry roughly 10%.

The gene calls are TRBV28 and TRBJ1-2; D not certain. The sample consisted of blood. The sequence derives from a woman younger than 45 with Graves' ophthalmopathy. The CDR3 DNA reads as TGTGCCAGCAGTTTATTTAACAGCGGTTATGGCTACACCTTC. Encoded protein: CASSLFNSGYGYTF.